The clone carrying this T cell receptor (beta chain) came up once. In the authors' methods: From reference gene primer amplification, estimates of nucleated cell counts were derived. Profiling relied on immunoSEQ multiplex PCR, and the TCRdb table lists in-frame clones only, not all of them. Clonal size and the V and J genes are those of that table, whereas D and trimming came from the DNA. The table records roughly 81,000 clones, around 90% of them present only once. This record belongs to a study of blood T cell repertoires in COVID-19. On the study more broadly: The United States, Italy and Spain were the sources of the acute and convalescent COVID-19 samples. From T cells, B-cell-depleted T cells, or PBMCs came the material, which was cDNA or gDNA.

Germline V gene lookup returns CDR1 SGHRS and CDR2 YFSETQ. This CDR3 is 15 amino acids long. J was trimmed by 5 bases and V by 5 bases; bases with no gene match: 12. V usage is TRBV5-1 and J usage is TRBJ1-2, with 7 positions matching TRBD1. The origin of this receptor is a man aged 25-40 years with acute or convalescent COVID-19. The specimen sequenced was peripheral blood. The CDR3 loop is CASREGHRGGYGYTF. Written as DNA, the CDR3 is TGCGCCAGCAGGGAAGGTCACAGGGGCGGATATGGCTACACCTTC.